Each of the 20 T cell receptor beta chains below was sequenced from the same sample in a study of T-cell memory formation after mild COVID-19. TCRdb independently ran MiXCR on the 5' RACE reads; one entry per CDR3 protein. This table holds 200,000 to 300,000 distinct CDR3 sequences, approximately 9% found once. Sequenced material: PBMCs or a T cell subset sorted from them (not recorded which). These TCRs come from a man younger than 35 who had mild COVID-19 (a few samples of this study predate the infection). Cell type and time point are not known.

V is TRBV20-1 and J is TRBJ2-5; D is perhaps TRBD2 (6 bases). The length of the CDR3 is 16 residues. V shed 6 bases and J shed 1 base, with 21 bases lying between them. Germline V gene data show CDR1 as DFQATT and CDR2 as SNEGSKA (reference sequence). CDR3 amino acids: CSAPGGRGEPQETQYF. The CDR3 nucleotides read TGCAGTGCCCCAGGCGGGCGGGGTGAACCCCAAGAGACCCAGTACTTC.

This clonotype turned up a few times. This chain links TRBV7-8 with TRBJ2-5; 8 bases agree with TRBD2. V shed 5 bases, J shed 3 bases, and the junction held 11 bases outside the gene matches. The CDR3 length is 16 residues. The germline gives CDR1 SGHVS, CDR2 FQNEAQ. This CDR3 reads CASSPKRSSGKETQYF. CDR3 DNA sequence: TGTGCCAGCAGCCCTAAGCGGAGTAGCGGGAAAGAGACCCAGTACTTC.

The chain employs TRBV7-3 and TRBJ2-3; 8 bases agree with TRBD2. CDR3 size: 15 residues. V gave up 5 bases and J gave up 6 bases; unmatched junction bases: 10. The germline V gene has CDR1 SGHTA and CDR2 FQGTGA. The CDR3 DNA is TGTGCCAGCAGCCCCGGGGGGGCCCGTTTGGATACGCAGTATTTT. Translation gives CASSPGGARLDTQYF.

In this sample, this clonotype turned up a few times. This chain links TRBV7-2 with TRBJ2-2; TRBD2 agrees at 7 bases. This CDR3 is built from 15 residues. Germline V CDR1 and CDR2: SGHTA, FQGNSA. The V and J ends lost 2 bases and 7 bases, in that order; junction bases with no gene match: 7. The CDR3 DNA reads as TGTGCCAGCAGCTTATACGGGACTACGGGCGGGGAGCTGTTTTTT. Protein product: CASSLYGTTGGELFF. The full variable domain, in which reference TRBV7-2 and TRBJ2-2 provide the parts outside the CDR3, is GAGVSQSPSNKVTEKGKDVELRCDPISGHTALYWYRQSLGQGLEFLIYFQGNSAPDKSGLPSDRFSAERTGGSVSTLTIQRTQQEDSAVYLCASSLYGTTGGELFFGEGSRLTVL.

This chain joins TRBV12-3 or TRBV12-4 and TRBJ2-2, with D tentatively TRBD2 (6 bases). This CDR3 is 16 amino acids long. The V and J ends lost 1 base and 1 base respectively, with 10 bases between them. DNA of the CDR3: TGTGCCAGCAGTTTAGGGAGGGTCGGGAACACCGGGGAGCTGTTTTTT. Encoded protein: CASSLGRVGNTGELFF.

The chain uses TRBV11-1 and TRBJ1-2; D may be TRBD1 (5 bases). The CDR3 covers 13 residues. The germline gives CDR1 SGHAT, CDR2 FQDESV (reference sequence). Trimming cost V 2 bases and J 8 bases, with 12 bases left between them. The CDR3 loop is CASSLRTLGGYTF. Here the CDR3 DNA reads TGTGCCAGCAGCTTACGGACATTAGGAGGCTACACCTTC.

The genes are TRBV29-1 and TRBJ1-1; 7 nucleotides agree with TRBD1. The germline V gene has CDR1 SQVTM and CDR2 ANQGSEA. This CDR3 contains 13 residues. V was clipped by 5 bases and J by 0 bases; unmatched bases: 3. The CDR3 bases are TGCAGCGTTCGGGGACAGCTGAACACTGAAGCTTTCTTT. Translated, it gives CSVRGQLNTEAFF.

Many counts were recorded for this clonotype. The rearrangement uses TRBV4-1 and TRBJ1-5; TRBD1 agrees at 10 bases. Germline loops: CDR1 MGHRA, CDR2 YSYEKL. The CDR3 spans 15 residues. V shed 6 bases and J 8 bases; nucleotides not matched to a gene: 10. CDR3 nucleotides: TGCGCCAGCAGTTTGGGACAGGGGCCGGTGGAGCCCCAGCATTTT. Protein sequence: CASSLGQGPVEPQHF.

This clonotype was recorded at least ten times. The chain carries TRBV5-4 and TRBJ2-2; no clear D gene. Trimming removed 2 bases from V and 3 bases from J, with 8 bases in between. Germline V gene sequence: CDR1 SGHNT, CDR2 YYREEE (reference sequence). CDR3 length: 14 residues. This CDR3 reads CASSFQGDTGELFF. Here the CDR3 DNA reads TGTGCCAGCAGCTTCCAAGGAGACACCGGGGAGCTGTTTTTT.

V is TRBV20-1 and J is TRBJ1-1, with 7 bases identical to TRBD1. Looked up from germline, CDR1 is DFQATT and CDR2 is SNEGSKA (reference sequence). CDR3 length: 16 residues. After removal of 0 bases from V and 0 bases from J, the junction contained 7 bases not matched to a gene. CDR3 region: CSARDSSRGVNTEAFF. The CDR3 DNA sequence: TGCAGTGCTAGAGACTCATCCAGGGGGGTGAACACTGAAGCTTTCTTT.

This clonotype has just a few counts. The V call is TRBV7-2, the J call TRBJ2-5, with D possibly being TRBD2 (5 bases). The length of the CDR3 is 13 residues. V lost 5 bases and J lost 2, with 9 bases in between. CDR1 is SGHTA, CDR2 FQGNSA, per germline. In DNA form, the CDR3 reads TGTGCCAGCAGCGTCGGGATTCAAGAGACCCAGTACTTC. Amino acids: CASSVGIQETQYF.

The V gene is TRBV6-1, the J gene TRBJ1-5; TRBD1 matches at 9 bases. The V gene's germline CDR1 is MNHNS and CDR2 SASEGT. This CDR3 has 15 residues. Unmatched junction bases numbered 7, after V lost 6 bases and J lost 4 bases. The CDR3 bases are TGTGCCAGCAGCCTCGACAGGGGGTGGAATCAGCCCCAGCATTTT. It codes for CASSLDRGWNQPQHF.

V gene TRBV19 combines with J gene TRBJ2-3; 7 bases fit TRBD2. CDR1 is LNHDA, CDR2 SQIVND, per germline (reference sequence). There are 16 residues in the CDR3. J lost 6 bases, V lost 5 bases, and 14 bases had no gene match. The CDR3 sequence is CASSPRLGRAADTQYF. CDR3 bases: TGTGCCAGTAGTCCCCGACTAGGGAGGGCGGCGGATACGCAGTATTTT.

This rearrangement joins TRBV6-6 to TRBJ1-2; D may be TRBD1 (5 bases). Germline V gene sequence: CDR1 MNHNY, CDR2 SVGAGI (reference sequence). Trimming left V 2 bases short and J 6 bases short, with 16 bases between. This CDR3 spans 15 amino acids. The CDR3 DNA sequence: TGTGCCAGCAGTTACCCCGGGGGGGAATACGATGGCTACACCTTC. Its translation is CASSYPGGEYDGYTF.

This clonotype appeared a few times. The gene calls are TRBV7-8 and TRBJ2-7; 8 bases fit TRBD1. The V gene end was trimmed by 4 bases and the J gene end by 2 bases; junction bases not matched to a gene: 10. Germline loops: CDR1 SGHVS, CDR2 FQNEAQ. This CDR3 contains 16 residues. The CDR3 sequence is CASSSIDPGQAYEQYF. The CDR3 region has the DNA TGTGCCAGCAGCTCTATAGATCCGGGACAGGCCTACGAGCAGTACTTC.

This clonotype was seen more than once but under ten times. The chain uses TRBV20-1 and TRBJ2-5; no clear D. Germline CDR1 is DFQATT and CDR2 is SNEGSKA (reference sequence). This CDR3 has 12 amino acids. The V end was cut by 0 bases, the J end by 3 bases, with 5 bases between. Here the CDR3 reads CSARDRKETQYF. DNA of the CDR3: TGCAGTGCTAGAGATAGGAAAGAGACCCAGTACTTC.

V and J are TRBV5-5 and TRBJ2-3; TRBD1 might be the D (5 bases). Trimming removed 6 bases at V and 0 bases at J, with 20 bases between. The CDR3 has 17 residues. Germline V gene lookup returns CDR1 SGHKS and CDR2 YYEKEE (reference sequence). CDR3 sequence reads: CASTFRVDSLSTDTQYF. CDR3 nucleotides: TGTGCCAGCACCTTTCGAGTCGACAGCCTGAGCACAGATACGCAGTATTTT. The variable domain in full, completed from reference TRBV5-5 and TRBJ2-3, reads DAGVTQSPTHLIKTRGQQVTLRCSPISGHKSVSWYQQVLGQGPQFIFQYYEKEERGRGNFPDRFSARQFPNYSSELNVNALLLGDSALYLCASTFRVDSLSTDTQYFGPGTRLTVL.

The chain uses TRBV7-6 and TRBJ1-2; 9 positions match TRBD1. CDR1 is SGHVS and CDR2 is FNYEAQ in the germline V gene. The CDR3 is 15 amino acids. V lost 3 bases to trimming and J lost 0 bases; unmatched junction nucleotides: 2. The CDR3 region is CASSLTGGANYGYTF. CDR3 nucleotides: TGTGCCAGCAGCTTGACAGGGGGAGCTAACTATGGCTACACCTTC.

V and J are TRBV5-4 and TRBJ1-6, with 8 bases aligning to TRBD1. The V gene's germline CDR1 is SGHNT and CDR2 YYREEE (reference sequence). The CDR3 length is 15 residues. After removal of 3 bases from V and 5 bases from J, the junction contained 4 bases not matched to a gene. CDR3 residues: CASSWGTGNNSPLHF. CDR3 sequence (DNA): TGTGCCAGCAGCTGGGGGACAGGAAATAATTCACCCCTCCACTTT.

This clonotype was recorded many times. This chain connects TRBV10-3 to TRBJ2-1; possible D gene TRBD2, 7 bases. CDR1 and CDR2 from the germline V gene are ENHRY and SYGVKD. This CDR3 region has 13 residues. Between the trimmed V and J ends, which lost 8 bases and 7 bases, there was a span of 15 bases. CDR3 amino acids: CAIGGGGLNEQFF. The CDR3 DNA reads TGTGCCATCGGGGGGGGCGGATTGAATGAGCAGTTCTTC.